Listed below are T cell receptor beta chains from one sample, sequenced in a study of blood T cell repertoires in COVID-19. Produced via immunoSEQ multiplex PCR; TCRdb's table is partial and in-frame only. This sample has fewer than 300,000 clones; approximately 90% occur once, and the top ten carry 15% to 18%. The specimen was PBMCs or T cells enriched from blood (not recorded which). The receptors originated from a man aged 18-30 years who had recovered from COVID-19. Both conserved end residues are part of each CDR3. Fields, in order: J gene, V gene, CDR3 protein.

J gene: TRBJ2-7; V gene: TRBV13; CDR3 protein: CASSSGLAGPPYEQYF
J gene: TRBJ2-3; V gene: TRBV5-1; CDR3 protein: CASSLVGWESDTQYF
J gene: TRBJ2-7; V gene: TRBV6-5; CDR3 protein: CASRQAGGAYEQYF
J gene: TRBJ1-5; V gene: TRBV11-2; CDR3 protein: CASSLGQASNQPQHF
J gene: TRBJ2-3; V gene: TRBV6-5; CDR3 protein: CASRGTSTDTQYF
J gene: TRBJ1-5; V gene: TRBV23-1; CDR3 protein: CASSQLGKGPQHF
J gene: TRBJ2-7; V gene: TRBV19; CDR3 protein: CASSPITSGRGEQYF
J gene: TRBJ1-2; V gene: TRBV25-1; CDR3 protein: CASSNTGTGIYTF
J gene: TRBJ2-5; V gene: TRBV10-3; CDR3 protein: CAIRTSEGETQYF
J gene: TRBJ2-5; V gene: TRBV19; CDR3 protein: CASSMKYSGDRETQYF
J gene: TRBJ2-7; V gene: TRBV30; CDR3 protein: CAWSQGPSEQYF
J gene: TRBJ1-2; V gene: TRBV28; CDR3 protein: CASSVQGAARGYTF
J gene: TRBJ2-5; V gene: TRBV2; CDR3 protein: CASKTGYGETQYF
J gene: TRBJ1-3; V gene: TRBV6-5; CDR3 protein: CASREARSGNTIYF
J gene: TRBJ1-2; V gene: TRBV4-1; CDR3 protein: CASSHPGQGDYGYTF
J gene: TRBJ2-7; V gene: TRBV11-2; CDR3 protein: CASSARQGPYEQYF
J gene: TRBJ1-2; V gene: TRBV11-3; CDR3 protein: CASSLDGLGQKTNYGYTF
J gene: TRBJ1-2; V gene: TRBV5-6; CDR3 protein: CASRWTGGNQTF
J gene: TRBJ2-1; V gene: TRBV10-3; CDR3 protein: CAITDRQFF
J gene: TRBJ1-2; V gene: TRBV30; CDR3 protein: CAWSVSDSYGYTF
J gene: TRBJ2-7; V gene: TRBV6-5; CDR3 protein: CASSSRDGQGRLEQYF
J gene: TRBJ2-7; V gene: TRBV10-3; CDR3 protein: CAISGTGGSYEQYF
J gene: TRBJ1-3; V gene: TRBV4-1; CDR3 protein: CASSQVQASGNTIYF
J gene: TRBJ2-2; V gene: TRBV15; CDR3 protein: CATSLQGSTGELFF
J gene: TRBJ1-4; V gene: TRBV28; CDR3 protein: CASSFPRDRGLFF
J gene: TRBJ2-1; V gene: TRBV3-1/TRBV3-2; CDR3 protein: CASSPYNFGLAAYNEQFF
J gene: TRBJ2-2; V gene: TRBV7-9; CDR3 protein: CASSYLTKTGVQTGELFF
J gene: TRBJ2-5; V gene: TRBV5-4; CDR3 protein: CASSLRGSGAQYF
J gene: TRBJ1-1; V gene: TRBV7-8; CDR3 protein: CASSLVPLGAASNTEAFF
J gene: TRBJ1-2; V gene: TRBV7-7; CDR3 protein: CASSFQWLLDYGYTF
J gene: TRBJ2-7; V gene: TRBV6-5; CDR3 protein: CASRSRDRHYEQYF
J gene: TRBJ1-5; V gene: TRBV4-1; CDR3 protein: CASSQDLGLVQPQHF
J gene: TRBJ2-6; V gene: TRBV4-2; CDR3 protein: CASSQILSGAGANVLTF
J gene: TRBJ2-5; V gene: TRBV5-4; CDR3 protein: CASSSSYRQDMGETQYF
J gene: TRBJ1-1; V gene: TRBV12-3/TRBV12-4; CDR3 protein: CASSGLNTEAFF
J gene: TRBJ2-3; V gene: TRBV5-4; CDR3 protein: CASSLAGASDTQYF
J gene: TRBJ2-3; V gene: TRBV24-1; CDR3 protein: CATSDLSSAVPTDTQYF
J gene: TRBJ2-2; V gene: TRBV6-5; CDR3 protein: CASGNRGYTGELFF
J gene: TRBJ2-1; V gene: TRBV7-6; CDR3 protein: CASSLWALSSYNEQFF
J gene: TRBJ2-6; V gene: TRBV5-6; CDR3 protein: CASSLAYSSSGANVLTF
J gene: TRBJ2-7; V gene: TRBV28; CDR3 protein: CASSQILRDLNSYEQYF
J gene: TRBJ2-2; V gene: TRBV6-4; CDR3 protein: CASSEGQGNTGELFF
J gene: TRBJ2-1; V gene: TRBV19; CDR3 protein: CASRVLAGGRDEQFF
J gene: TRBJ2-7; V gene: TRBV2; CDR3 protein: CASSAGRRFEQYF
J gene: TRBJ2-2; V gene: TRBV7-3; CDR3 protein: CASSSMTGELFF
J gene: TRBJ1-6; V gene: TRBV10-3; CDR3 protein: CAISEGQSYNSPLHF
J gene: TRBJ1-1; V gene: TRBV5-1; CDR3 protein: CASSVQGTGMNTEAFF
J gene: TRBJ2-1; V gene: TRBV5-4; CDR3 protein: CASRGGHNEQFF
J gene: TRBJ2-7; V gene: TRBV5-1; CDR3 protein: CASSLGLTSGTYEQYF
J gene: TRBJ2-6; V gene: TRBV28; CDR3 protein: CASSPLGAFNRVGSGANVLTF
J gene: TRBJ2-7; V gene: TRBV29-1; CDR3 protein: CSVKGTKRPYEQYF
J gene: TRBJ2-3; V gene: TRBV7-2; CDR3 protein: CASSLVPIDTDTQYF
J gene: TRBJ2-2; V gene: TRBV24-1; CDR3 protein: CATSPTGAAGELFF
J gene: TRBJ1-5; V gene: TRBV20-1; CDR3 protein: CSASSLSVDQPQHF
J gene: TRBJ1-5; V gene: TRBV2; CDR3 protein: CASSGGQGINQPQHF
J gene: TRBJ2-1; V gene: TRBV6-5; CDR3 protein: CASKTDRKIYNEQFF